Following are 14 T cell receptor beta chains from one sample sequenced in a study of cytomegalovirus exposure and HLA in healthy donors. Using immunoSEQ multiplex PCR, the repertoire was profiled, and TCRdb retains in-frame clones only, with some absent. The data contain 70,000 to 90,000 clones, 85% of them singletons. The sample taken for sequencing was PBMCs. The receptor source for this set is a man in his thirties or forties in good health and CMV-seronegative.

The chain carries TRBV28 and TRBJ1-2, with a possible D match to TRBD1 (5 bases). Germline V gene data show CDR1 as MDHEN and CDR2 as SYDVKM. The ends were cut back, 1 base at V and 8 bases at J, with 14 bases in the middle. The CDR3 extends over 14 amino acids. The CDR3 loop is CASSLFGGVEGYTF. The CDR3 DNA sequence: TGTGCCAGCAGTTTATTCGGGGGAGTTGAGGGCTACACCTTC.

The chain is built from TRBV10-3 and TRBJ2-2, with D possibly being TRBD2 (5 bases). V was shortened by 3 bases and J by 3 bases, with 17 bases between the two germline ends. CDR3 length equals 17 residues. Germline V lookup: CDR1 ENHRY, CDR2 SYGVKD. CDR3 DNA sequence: TGTGCCATCAGTGATTCTTCGAGCGGTACTTACACCGGGGAGCTGTTTTTT. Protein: CAISDSSSGTYTGELFF.

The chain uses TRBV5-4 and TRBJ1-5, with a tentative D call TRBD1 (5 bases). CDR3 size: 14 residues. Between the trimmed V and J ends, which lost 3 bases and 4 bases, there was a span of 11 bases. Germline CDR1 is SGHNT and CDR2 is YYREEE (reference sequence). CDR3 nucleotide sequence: TGTGCCAGCAGCTCCGGGCAGGGAAATCAGCCCCAGCATTTT. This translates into CASSSGQGNQPQHF.

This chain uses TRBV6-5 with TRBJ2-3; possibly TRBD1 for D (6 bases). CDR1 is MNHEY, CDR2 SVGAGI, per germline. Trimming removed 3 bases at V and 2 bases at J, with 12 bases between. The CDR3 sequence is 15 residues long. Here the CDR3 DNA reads TGTGCCAGCAGTTATCAGGGGTGGGACACAGATACGCAGTATTTT. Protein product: CASSYQGWDTDTQYF.

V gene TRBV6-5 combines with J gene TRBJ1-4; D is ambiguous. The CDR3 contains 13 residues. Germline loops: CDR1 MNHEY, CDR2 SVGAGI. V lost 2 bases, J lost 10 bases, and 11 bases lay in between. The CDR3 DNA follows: TGTGCCAGCAGTTACGAACAGTTCGGAAAACTGTTTTTT. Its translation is CASSYEQFGKLFF.

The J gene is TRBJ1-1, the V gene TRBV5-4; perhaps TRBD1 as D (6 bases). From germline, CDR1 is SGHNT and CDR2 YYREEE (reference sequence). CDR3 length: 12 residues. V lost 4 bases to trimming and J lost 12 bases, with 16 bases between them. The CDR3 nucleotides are TGTGCCAGCAGCCTACAGGGTAGGGATACTTTCTTT. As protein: CASSLQGRDTFF. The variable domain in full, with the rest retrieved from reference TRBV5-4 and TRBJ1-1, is ETGVTQSPTHLIKTRGQQVTLRCSSQSGHNTVSWYQQALGQGPQFIFQYYREEENGRGNFPPRFSGLQFPNYSSELNVNALELDDSALYLCASSLQGRDTFFGQGTRLTVV.

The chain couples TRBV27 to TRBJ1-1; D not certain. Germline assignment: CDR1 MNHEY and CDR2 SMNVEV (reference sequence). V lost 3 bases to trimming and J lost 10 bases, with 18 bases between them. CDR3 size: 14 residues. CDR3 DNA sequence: TGTGCCAGCAGTTTCAATGCCGGGAGAGGAAGAGCTTTCTTT. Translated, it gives CASSFNAGRGRAFF.

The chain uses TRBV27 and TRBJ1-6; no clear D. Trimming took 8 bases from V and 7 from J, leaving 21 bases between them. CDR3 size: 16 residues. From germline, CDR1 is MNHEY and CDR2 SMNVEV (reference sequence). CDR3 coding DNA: TGTGCCAGCTCCGCTTATGATCGAGGCTTAAATTCACCCCTCCACTTT. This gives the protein CASSAYDRGLNSPLHF.

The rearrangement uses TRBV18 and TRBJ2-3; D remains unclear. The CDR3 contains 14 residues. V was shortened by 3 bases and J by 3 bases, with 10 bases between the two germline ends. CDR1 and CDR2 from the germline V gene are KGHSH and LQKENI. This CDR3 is CASSPPTKTDTQYF. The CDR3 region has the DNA TGTGCCAGCTCACCCCCCACTAAGACAGATACGCAGTATTTT.

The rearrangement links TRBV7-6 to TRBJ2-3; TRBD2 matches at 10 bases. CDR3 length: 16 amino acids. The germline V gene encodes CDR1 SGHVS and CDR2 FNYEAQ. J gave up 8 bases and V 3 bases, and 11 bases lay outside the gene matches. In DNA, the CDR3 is TGTGCCAGCAGCTTGACCGGGACTAGCGCCCGGGTTACGCAGTATTTT. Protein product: CASSLTGTSARVTQYF.

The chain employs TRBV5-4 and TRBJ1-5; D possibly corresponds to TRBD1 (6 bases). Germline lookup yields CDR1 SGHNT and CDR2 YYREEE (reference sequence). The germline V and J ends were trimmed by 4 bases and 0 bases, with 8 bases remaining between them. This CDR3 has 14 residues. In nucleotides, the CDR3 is TGTGCCAGCAGCCAACAGGGTAGCAATCAGCCCCAGCATTTT. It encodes CASSQQGSNQPQHF. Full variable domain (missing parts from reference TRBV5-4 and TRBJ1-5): ETGVTQSPTHLIKTRGQQVTLRCSSQSGHNTVSWYQQALGQGPQFIFQYYREEENGRGNFPPRFSGLQFPNYSSELNVNALELDDSALYLCASSQQGSNQPQHFGDGTRLSIL.

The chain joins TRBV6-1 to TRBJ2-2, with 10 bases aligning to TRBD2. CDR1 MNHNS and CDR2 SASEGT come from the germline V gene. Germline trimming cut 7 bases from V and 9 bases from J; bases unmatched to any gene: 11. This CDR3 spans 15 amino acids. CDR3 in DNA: TGTGCCAGCACCCTGGAGCTAGCGGGAGTTTGGGAGCTGTTTTTT. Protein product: CASTLELAGVWELFF.

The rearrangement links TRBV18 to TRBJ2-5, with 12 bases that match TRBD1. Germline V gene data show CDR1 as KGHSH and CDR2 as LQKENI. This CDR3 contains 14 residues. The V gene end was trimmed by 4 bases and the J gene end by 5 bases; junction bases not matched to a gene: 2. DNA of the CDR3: TGTGCCAGCTCACTGGGACAGGGGGCGGAGACCCAGTACTTC. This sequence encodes CASSLGQGAETQYF.

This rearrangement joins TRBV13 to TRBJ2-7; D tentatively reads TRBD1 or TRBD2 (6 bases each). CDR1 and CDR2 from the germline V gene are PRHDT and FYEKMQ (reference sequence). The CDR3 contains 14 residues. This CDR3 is CASSLGLQGYEQYV. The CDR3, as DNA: TGTGCCAGCAGCCTAGGACTACAGGGCTACGAGCAGTACGTC.